These T cell receptor beta chains were read from a single sample in a study of technical replicates of blood from a few donors. Repertoires were generated with immunoSEQ multiplex PCR, while TCRdb's copy carries only in-frame clones and drops some. This sample has under 110,000 clones; under 96% occur once, and the top ten carry around 0.2%. Sequences were obtained from T cells isolated from PBMCs. Source of these receptors: a human donor in good health. The CDR3 runs from the conserved cysteine through the conserved F or W. The D gene is left open where the match is weak. Clone size is not always given. Where it is, it says once, few, many or a class for expanded clones.

abundance	v_gene	d_gene	j_gene	CDR3nt	CDR3aa
-	TRBV4-2	TRBD1	TRBJ1-1	TGTGCCAGCAGGATGGGACAGAAGAACACTGAAGCTTTCTTT	CASRMGQKNTEAFF
-	TRBV19	TRBD1	TRBJ1-2	TGTGCCAGCAAAAAGGGGACAGGCGTTTATGGCTACACCTTC	CASKKGTGVYGYTF
-	TRBV6-5	-	TRBJ1-2	TGTGCCAGCAGTTACAACATGGGGCGGACTAACTATGGCTACACCTTC	CASSYNMGRTNYGYTF
once	TRBV2	TRBD1	TRBJ1-2	TGTGCCAGCAGAACCGGGACAGGGGGTGTGTATGGCTACACCTTC	CASRTGTGGVYGYTF
-	TRBV27	TRBD1	TRBJ2-5	TGTGCCAGCAGTTTATCGGACAGGGAAACAGAGACCCAGTACTTC	CASSLSDRETETQYF
-	TRBV11-2	-	TRBJ1-1	TGTGCCAGCAGCTTAGATTACACCGAGGCAGCTTTCTTT	CASSLDYTEAAFF
-	TRBV5-1	-	TRBJ1-2	TGCGCCAGCAGCTTGACCGGGGGTTTTGGCTACACCTTC	CASSLTGGFGYTF
-	TRBV6-5	TRBD1	TRBJ2-5	TGTGCCAGCAGTTATCTGACAGGGGAACAAGAGACCCAGTACTTC	CASSYLTGEQETQYF
-	TRBV7-8	-	TRBJ2-1	TGTGCCAGCAGTCGGGACTCCTACAATGAGCAGTTCTTC	CASSRDSYNEQFF
-	TRBV6-5	-	TRBJ1-4	TGTGCCAGCAGTTACTCGGTAGCCTGGACTAATGAAAAACTGTTTTTT	CASSYSVAWTNEKLFF
-	TRBV5-5	TRBD2	TRBJ2-3	TGTGCCAGCACCCCTTGGTACCTAGCGGGTCCCACAGATACGCAGTATTTT	CASTPWYLAGPTDTQYF
-	TRBV27	-	TRBJ1-2	TGTGCCAGCAGTCCCCGGGCTAACTATGGCTACACCTTC	CASSPRANYGYTF
-	TRBV27	-	TRBJ2-4	TGTGCCAGCAGTTGGGGAGAAAACAAAAACATTCAGTACTTC	CASSWGENKNIQYF
once	TRBV11-2	-	TRBJ1-1	TGTGCCAGCAGAAACCAAGGGGCAGGCTCGAACACTGAAGCTTTCTTT	CASRNQGAGSNTEAFF
-	TRBV2	-	TRBJ2-3	TGTGCCAGCAGAAGCACGGGACTCTTATTCACAGATACGCAGTATTTT	CASRSTGLLFTDTQYF
-	TRBV28	TRBD1	TRBJ2-7	TGTGCCAGCAGTTACGGGACAGGGTGGGACGAGCAGTACTTC	CASSYGTGWDEQYF
-	TRBV4-1	-	TRBJ2-1	TGCGCCAGCAGCTTGAGACTAGTCTCCGTGATAAATGAGCAGTTCTTC	CASSLRLVSVINEQFF